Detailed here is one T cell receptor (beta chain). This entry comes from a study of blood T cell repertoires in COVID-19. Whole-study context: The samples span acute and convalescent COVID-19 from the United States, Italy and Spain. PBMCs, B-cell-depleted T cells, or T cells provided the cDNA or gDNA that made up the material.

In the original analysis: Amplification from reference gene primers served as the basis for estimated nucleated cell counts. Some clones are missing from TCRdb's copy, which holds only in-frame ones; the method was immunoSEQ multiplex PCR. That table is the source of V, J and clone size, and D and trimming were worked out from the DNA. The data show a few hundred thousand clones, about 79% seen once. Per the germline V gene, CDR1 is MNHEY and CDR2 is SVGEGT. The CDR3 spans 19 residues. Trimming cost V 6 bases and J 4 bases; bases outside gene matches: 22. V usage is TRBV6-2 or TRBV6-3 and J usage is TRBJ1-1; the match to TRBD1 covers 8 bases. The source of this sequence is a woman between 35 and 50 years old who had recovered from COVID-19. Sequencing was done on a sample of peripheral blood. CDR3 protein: CASSPPTQSQGGLGTEAFF. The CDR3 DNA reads TGTGCCAGCAGCCCTCCCACTCAGTCACAGGGGGGCTTGGGCACTGAAGCTTTCTTT.